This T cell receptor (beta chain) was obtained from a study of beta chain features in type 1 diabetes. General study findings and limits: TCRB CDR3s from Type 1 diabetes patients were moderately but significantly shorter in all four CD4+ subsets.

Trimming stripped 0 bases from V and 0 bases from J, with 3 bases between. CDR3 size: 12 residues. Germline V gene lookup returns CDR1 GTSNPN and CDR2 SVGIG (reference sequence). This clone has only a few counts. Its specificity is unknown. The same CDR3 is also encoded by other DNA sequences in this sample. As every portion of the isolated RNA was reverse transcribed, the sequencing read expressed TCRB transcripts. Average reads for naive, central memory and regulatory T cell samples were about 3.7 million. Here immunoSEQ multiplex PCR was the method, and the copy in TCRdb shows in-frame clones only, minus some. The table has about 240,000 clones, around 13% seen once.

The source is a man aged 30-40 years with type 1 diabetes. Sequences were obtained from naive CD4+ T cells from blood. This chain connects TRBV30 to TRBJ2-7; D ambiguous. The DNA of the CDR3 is TGTGCCTGGAGTGTCTCCTCCTACGAGCAGTACTTC. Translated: CAWSVSSYEQYF.